The 26 T cell receptor beta chains presented below share a single source sample, sequenced in a study of tissue T cells after allogeneic stem cell transplantation. Sample time point: mouse harvest day 14 after allogeneic transplant. Tail vein injection delivered 10^7 T-cell-depleted bone marrow cells and 10^6 splenic CD5+ T cells. Here immunoSEQ multiplex PCR was the method, and the copy in TCRdb shows in-frame clones only, minus some. The table lists a few thousand clones, approximately 40% of them singletons. Sequences were obtained from gut tissue. The origin of the receptors is a female BALB/c mouse given C57BL/6 T cells with graft-versus-host disease after an allogeneic hematopoietic cell transplant.

By share, this clone ranks as large. The genes and germline here are from mouse. The read gets to within 1 residue of the CDR3 end, and the germline J gene fills in the rest. The genes are TRBV26 and TRBJ2-4; 12 bases fit TRBD2. The CDR3 covers 17 residues. Germline V lookup: CDR1 KGHPV, CDR2 FQNQEV (reference sequence). V lost 4 bases, J lost 0 bases, and 5 bases stayed unmatched. The CDR3 is CASSRGLGGASQNTLYF. CDR3 DNA (partial): TGTGCCAGCAGTCGGGGACTGGGGGGAGCTAGTCAAAACACCTTGTAC.

About this clone: The listed genes are named as in mouse. From the germline J gene comes the end of the CDR3, since the read stops 1 residue before it. The chain is built from TRBV1 and TRBJ1-5; TRBD1 matches 7 bases. The CDR3 length is 18 residues. CDR1 NSQYPW and CDR2 LRSPGD come from the germline V gene (reference sequence). The V and J ends lost 0 bases and 0 bases, in that order; junction bases with no gene match: 8. CDR3 DNA (partial): TGCACCTGCAGTGCAGATAGGCAGGGGGGGGGTAACAACCAGGCTCCGCTT. Encoded protein: CTCSADRQGGGNNQAPL. The CDR3 in full is CTCSADRQGGGNNQAPLF. Drawing the rest from reference TRBV1 and TRBJ1-5, the complete variable domain is VTLLEQNPRWRLVPRGQAVNLRCILKNSQYPWMSWYQQDLQKQLQWLFTLRSPGDKEVKSLPGADYLATRVTDTELRLQVANMSQGRTLYCTCSADRQGGGNNQAPLFGEGTRLSVL.

In its sample, this clone was seen a few times. The listed genes are named as in mouse. From the germline J gene comes the end of the CDR3, since the read stops 1 residue before it. The chain combines TRBV3 with TRBJ2-1; D remains ambiguous. The CDR3 extends over 11 amino acids. CDR1 is SNHLY, CDR2 FYNGKV, per germline (reference sequence). Trimming pared 2 bases from V and 7 bases from J, leaving 3 bases between. The CDR3 protein is CASSLRAEQFF. The DNA read from the CDR3 is TGTGCCAGCAGCTTAAGGGCTGAGCAGTTC.

As concerns this clone: Mouse gene names and germline throughout. The sequenced fragment ends 1 residue before the CDR3 boundary, so the rest is inferred from the germline J gene. Other DNA sequences in this sample translate to the same CDR3. The V call is TRBV13-2, the J call TRBJ2-3; 9 bases map to TRBD2. This CDR3 spans 14 amino acids. Germline trimming cut 6 bases from V and 1 base from J; bases unmatched to any gene: 3. Germline assignment: CDR1 NNHNN and CDR2 SYGAGS (reference sequence). CDR3 bases read: TGTGCCAGCGTGGGGGGGCGGGGTGCAGAAACGCTGTAT. Its protein is CASVGGRGAETLY. The full CDR3 protein is CASVGGRGAETLYF.

Concerning this clone: Mouse gene names apply. The sequence runs out 1 residue before the end of the CDR3; the remainder is reconstructed from the germline J gene. The V gene is TRBV3, the J gene TRBJ1-4; D gene ambiguous. Trimming cost V 4 bases and J 0 bases, with 6 bases left between them. The CDR3 sequence is 14 residues long. Germline loops: CDR1 SNHLY, CDR2 FYNGKV (reference sequence). The CDR3 bases that were read are TGTGCCAGCAGCTCCAGAATTTCCAACGAAAGATTATTT. Translating it yields CASSSRISNERLF. The entire CDR3 protein reads CASSSRISNERLFF.

Comments on this clone: The gene names given are mouse names. The read ends 1 residue shy of where the CDR3 ends; the end is completed using the germline J gene. The rearrangement joins TRBV15 to TRBJ2-7; the match to TRBD2 covers 7 bases. This CDR3 spans 13 amino acids. V lost 2 bases and J lost 4; bases outside the gene matches: 2. The germline gives CDR1 SGHND, CDR2 FRSKSL. CDR3 in amino acids: CASSLPGGYEQYF. The sequenced part of the CDR3 DNA is TGTGCCAGCAGTTTACCGGGGGGGTATGAACAGTAC.

Note on this clone: The gene symbols are mouse symbols. The read ends 1 residue shy of where the CDR3 ends; the end is completed using the germline J gene. The rearrangement joins TRBV12-1 to TRBJ2-4; D perhaps matches TRBD2 (6 bases). Trimming removed 0 bases from V and 2 bases from J, with 8 bases in between. Germline V CDR1 and CDR2: SGHSN, HYEKVE. The CDR3 runs 14 residues. CDR3 DNA (partial): TGTGCCAGCTCTCTCGGACTGTCTCAAAACACCTTGTAC. Its protein product is CASSLGLSQNTLY. The whole CDR3 protein is CASSLGLSQNTLYF. The full variable domain, with the rest looked up from reference TRBV12-1 and TRBJ2-4, is DSGVVQSPRHIIKEKGGRSVLTCIPISGHSNVVWYQQTLGKELKFLIQHYEKVERDKGFLPSRFSVQQFDDYHSEMNMSALELEDSAMYFCASSLGLSQNTLYFGAGTRLSVL.

Concerning this clone: These gene names are mouse names. The CDR3 end falls 1 residue outside the read, so it is completed with the germline J gene. The V gene is TRBV3, the J gene TRBJ1-1; perhaps TRBD1 as D (6 bases). This CDR3 is 14 amino acids long. Germline loops: CDR1 SNHLY, CDR2 FYNGKV (reference sequence). V was cut by 2 bases and J by 3 bases, with 10 bases left in between. The covered CDR3 bases are TGTGCCAGCAGCTTAAGGAGGGGGGACACAGAAGTCTTC. Residues: CASSLRRGDTEVF. The CDR3 as a whole reads CASSLRRGDTEVFF.

This clone turned up a few times. Mouse germline and gene names are used. The read gets to within 1 residue of the CDR3 end, and the germline J gene fills in the rest. The chain employs TRBV12-2 and TRBJ2-5; 11 bases align to TRBD2. Losses at the gene ends were 4 bases for V and 5 bases for J; bases not matched to a gene: 4. CDR1 SGHLS and CDR2 HYDKME come from the germline V gene. The CDR3 sequence is 14 residues long. The part of the CDR3 DNA that was read is TGTGCCAGCTCCCCGACTGGGGGGGGAGACACCCAGTAC. This encodes CASSPTGGGDTQY. The whole CDR3 is CASSPTGGGDTQYF. Complete variable domain (other parts from reference TRBV12-2 and TRBJ2-5): NSGVVQSPRYIIKGKGERSILKCIPISGHLSVAWYQQTQGQELKFFIQHYDKMERDKGNLPSRFSVQQFDDYHSEMNMSALELEDSAVYFCASSPTGGGDTQYFGPGTRLLVL.

As to this clone: Gene names follow the mouse nomenclature. The read terminates 1 residue ahead of where the CDR3 ends, so the germline J gene completes it. The chain links TRBV16 to TRBJ2-4; perhaps TRBD2 as D (5 bases). Trimming cost V 0 bases and J 2 bases, with 6 bases left between them. The CDR3 loop spans 14 amino acids. Looked up from germline, CDR1 is SGHSA and CDR2 is FRNQAP. The DNA read from the CDR3 is TGTGCAAGCAGCTTAGATGGGGTTCAAAACACCTTGTAC. Protein product: CASSLDGVQNTLY. The CDR3 in its entirety is CASSLDGVQNTLYF.

In regard to this clone: These gene names are mouse names. With the read ending 1 residue before the CDR3 end, the germline J gene is used to fill in that end. The chain joins TRBV15 to TRBJ2-7; D is unresolved. CDR1 is SGHND, CDR2 FRSKSL, per germline. There are 12 residues in the CDR3. Trimming removed 1 base from V and 2 bases from J, with 3 bases in between. The CDR3 bases that were read are TGTGCCAGCAGTTTAGGAACCTATGAACAGTAC. It codes for CASSLGTYEQY. Given in full, the CDR3 is CASSLGTYEQYF.

Details on this clone: The listed genes are named as in mouse. The read ends 1 residue early relative to the CDR3; the germline J gene fills the gap. The rearrangement uses TRBV26 and TRBJ2-7; 10 bases agree with TRBD2. CDR1 and CDR2 from the germline V gene are KGHPV and FQNQEV (reference sequence). CDR3 length: 15 residues. Unmatched junction bases numbered 4, after V lost 5 bases and J lost 0 bases. The CDR3 region is CASSKGLGSSYEQYF. The sequenced CDR3 bases are TGTGCCAGCAGTAAGGGACTGGGGAGCTCCTATGAACAGTAC.

Note on this clone: Genes and germline come from the mouse. The read is 1 residue too short to cover the CDR3 end, so that end is filled in from the germline J gene. V gene TRBV23 combines with J gene TRBJ1-1. This CDR3 has 14 amino acids. Looked up from germline, CDR1 is KGHTA and CDR2 is FQNQQP. The CDR3 bases that were read are TGCTCCAGCAGTCAATCGGGGCAAAACACAGAAGTCTTC. Amino acid sequence: CSSSQSGQNTEVF. The complete CDR3 sequence is CSSSQSGQNTEVFF.

Comment on this clone: Gene names and germline match the mouse. The read terminates 1 residue ahead of where the CDR3 ends, so the germline J gene completes it. The chain combines TRBV3 with TRBJ1-3; D might be TRBD1 (5 bases). Trimming took off 4 bases at V and 3 bases at J, with 7 bases between the two ends. CDR1 and CDR2 from the germline V gene are SNHLY and FYNGKV (reference sequence). The CDR3 runs 13 residues. The covered CDR3 bases are TGTGCCAGCAGCTCAGGGATTGGAAATACGCTCTAT. This encodes CASSSGIGNTLY. The entire CDR3 is CASSSGIGNTLYF.

This clone was seen a single time. Genes and germline come from the mouse. The read finishes 1 residue shy of the CDR3 end, and the germline J gene is used to complete it. The V gene is TRBV16, the J gene TRBJ1-1; no firm D call. Trimming removed 4 bases from V and 3 bases from J, with 6 bases in between. Germline CDR1 SGHSA, CDR2 FRNQAP. The CDR3 has 12 residues. CDR3 DNA, as far as it was read: TGTGCAAGCAGCTCCCGGGACACAGAAGTCTTC. This codes for CASSSRDTEVF. The CDR3 as a whole reads CASSSRDTEVFF. The full variable domain, its missing parts supplied by reference TRBV16 and TRBJ1-1, is NAGVIQTPRHKVTGKGQEATLWCEPISGHSAVFWYRQTIVQGLEFLTYFRNQAPIDDSGMPKERFSAQMPNQSHSTLKIQSTQPQDSAVYLCASSSRDTEVFFGKGTRLTVV.

Of note for this clone: The gene names given are mouse names. The read falls 1 residue short of the CDR3 end, and the missing part is taken from the germline J gene. V gene TRBV13-2 combines with J gene TRBJ2-1; 7 bases are shared with TRBD2. Germline CDR1 NNHNN, CDR2 SYGAGS (reference sequence). The CDR3 is 13 residues long. The V gene end was trimmed by 5 bases and the J gene end by 6 bases; junction bases not matched to a gene: 5. This chain's CDR3 is CASGRLGVAEQFF. The sequenced part of the CDR3 DNA is TGTGCCAGCGGAAGACTGGGCGTTGCTGAGCAGTTC.

A word on this clone: Mouse germline and gene names are used. With the read ending 1 residue before the CDR3 end, the germline J gene is used to fill in that end. This chain links TRBV26 with TRBJ2-3, with TRBD1 as a possible D gene (5 bases). From germline, CDR1 is KGHPV and CDR2 FQNQEV (reference sequence). V lost 4 bases to trimming and J lost 0 bases, with 5 bases between them. The CDR3 covers 13 residues. The CDR3 DNA, read in part, is TGTGCCAGCAGTCGGACAAGTGCAGAAACGCTGTAT. Encoded protein: CASSRTSAETLY. The CDR3 reads in full as CASSRTSAETLYF. The full variable domain, its missing parts supplied by reference TRBV26 and TRBJ2-3, is NSKVIQTPRYLVKGQGQKAKMRCIPEKGHPVVFWYQQNKNNEFKFLINFQNQEVLQQIDMTEKRFSAECPSNSPCSLEIQSSEAGDSALYLCASSRTSAETLYFGSGTRLTVL.

This clone was detected a few times. Gene and germline names: mouse. The observed sequence ends 1 residue before the CDR3 terminus, with the missing tail filled in from the germline J gene. This sequence joins TRBV3 and TRBJ2-7; 11 bases agree with TRBD2. CDR3 length: 15 residues. The ends lost 2 bases at V and 4 bases at J; junction bases unmatched: 4. Germline CDR1 is SNHLY and CDR2 is FYNGKV (reference sequence). CDR3 region: CASSLLGTGGYEQYF. Incomplete CDR3 DNA: TGTGCCAGCAGCTTACTCGGGACTGGGGGTTATGAACAGTAC.

A few counts support this clone. All gene names here are mouse names. The CDR3 end is not reached by the read, which stops 1 residue before it; the germline J gene fills it in. This chain joins TRBV19 and TRBJ2-7; maybe TRBD1 (5 bases). The CDR3 is 14 amino acids. Germline V gene sequence: CDR1 FNHDT, CDR2 SITEND (reference sequence). Trimming took off 2 bases at V and 0 bases at J, with 9 bases between the two ends. CDR3 protein: CASSIRVSSYEQYF. The CDR3 bases that were read are TGTGCCAGCAGTATCAGGGTTAGCTCCTATGAACAGTAC.

By its share, this clone is medium-sized. The gene symbols are mouse symbols. The read falls 1 residue short of the CDR3 end, and the missing part is taken from the germline J gene. The chain is built from TRBV26 and TRBJ1-4; D is perhaps TRBD1 (5 bases). Trimming removed 6 bases from V and 0 bases from J, with 8 bases in between. Germline CDR1 reads KGHPV; CDR2 reads FQNQEV (reference sequence). The CDR3 has 14 residues. The sequenced part of the CDR3 DNA is TGTGCCAGCAGCCGGACAATTTCCAACGAAAGATTATTT. Protein product: CASSRTISNERLF. In full, the CDR3 reads CASSRTISNERLFF.

On this clone itself: Gene and germline names: mouse. With the read ending 1 residue before the CDR3 end, the germline J gene is used to fill in that end. The rearrangement links TRBV26 to TRBJ1-1, with D perhaps TRBD1 (5 bases). V was trimmed by 6 bases and J by 0 bases, leaving 8 bases between them. Germline loops: CDR1 KGHPV, CDR2 FQNQEV (reference sequence). The CDR3 runs 13 residues. The DNA read from the CDR3 is TGTGCCAGCAGCCCGACAGCAAACACAGAAGTCTTC. Encoded protein: CASSPTANTEVF. The whole CDR3 region reads CASSPTANTEVFF.

This clone has a handful of counts. Mouse names are used for the genes. The CDR3 end falls 1 residue outside the read, so it is completed with the germline J gene. The V call is TRBV3, the J call TRBJ2-7; 13 bases fit TRBD2. Trimming cost V 4 bases and J 4 bases; bases outside gene matches: 4. Per germline, CDR1 SNHLY and CDR2 FYNGKV (reference sequence). The CDR3 loop spans 15 amino acids. The CDR3 spells CASSSPGLGGYEQYF. The covered CDR3 bases are TGTGCCAGCAGCTCACCGGGACTGGGGGGGTATGAACAGTAC.

Concerning this clone: Any gene name here is a mouse gene name. The missing CDR3 end, 1 residue past where the read stops, is filled in from the germline J gene. The rearrangement uses TRBV16 and TRBJ1-1; 7 nucleotides match TRBD1. This CDR3 spans 12 amino acids. Losses at the gene ends were 5 bases for V and 5 bases for J; bases not matched to a gene: 2. Germline V gene lookup returns CDR1 SGHSA and CDR2 FRNQAP. CDR3: CASSLTGTEVFF. Partial CDR3 DNA: TGTGCAAGCAGCCTGACAGGGACAGAAGTCTTC.

About this clone itself: Gene names follow the mouse nomenclature. The read ends 1 residue shy of where the CDR3 ends; the end is completed using the germline J gene. The V gene is TRBV26, the J gene TRBJ1-1, with TRBD1 matching over 11 bases. The CDR3 consists of 14 residues. V was pared by 5 bases and J by 8 bases, with 7 bases of the junction left unmatched. The germline CDR1 and CDR2 sequences are KGHPV and FQNQEV (reference sequence). The CDR3 loop is CASSIWTGGEEVFF. The covered CDR3 bases are TGTGCCAGCAGTATCTGGACAGGGGGCGAGGAAGTCTTC.

On this clone itself: Gene names refer to mouse genes. The sequence runs out 1 residue before the end of the CDR3; the remainder is reconstructed from the germline J gene. The rearrangement links TRBV3 to TRBJ1-3; maybe TRBD1 (5 bases). The CDR3 runs 13 residues. Germline V gives CDR1 SNHLY, CDR2 FYNGKV (reference sequence). Trimming shortened V by 5 bases and J by 4 bases, and 9 bases separated the two germline ends. The DNA read from the CDR3 is TGTGCCAGCAGCCAGGGAGGAGGAAATACGCTCTAT. It yields the protein CASSQGGGNTLY. Given in full, the CDR3 is CASSQGGGNTLYF.

A word on this clone: Each gene name is a mouse one. This CDR3 is CASSPGQNSDYTF. Incomplete CDR3 DNA: TGTGCCAGCAGTCCGGGACAAAACTCCGACTACACC. The chain combines TRBV13-3 with TRBJ1-2; a possible D gene is TRBD1 (6 bases). From the germline J gene comes the end of the CDR3, since the read stops 1 residue before it. From germline, CDR1 is NNHDY and CDR2 SYVADS. The CDR3 length is 13 residues. Trimming pared 4 bases from V and 1 base from J, leaving 8 bases between.